The 9 T cell receptor beta chains reported below all come from one sample, sequenced in a study of blood T cells in healthy people across ages. Primers used in a second PCR of roughly 6 to 11 cycles were a sample-barcoded 5' primer and a J-beta primer mix. Each CDR3 protein gets one entry after TCRdb re-called the 5' RACE reads with MiXCR. Among 1.6 million or so distinct CDR3 sequences listed, around 35% were seen once. Sequences were obtained from blood. Every receptor here comes from a woman in her 30s in good health.

This sequence joins TRBV28 and TRBJ2-3; 8 positions agree with TRBD1. With 2 bases clipped from V and 8 bases from J, the junction kept 9 bases outside the gene matches. Germline lookup yields CDR1 MDHEN and CDR2 SYDVKM. CDR3 length: 15 residues. The CDR3 region has the DNA TGTGCCAGCAGTTTACTGGACAGGGAAAGTGGTACGCAGTATTTT. This gives the protein CASSLLDRESGTQYF.

This clonotype was seen repeatedly, ten times or more. The genes are TRBV4-1 and TRBJ2-5; 14 bases agree with TRBD2. Trimming cost V 6 bases and J 5 bases; bases outside gene matches: 8. CDR1 and CDR2 from the germline V gene are MGHRA and YSYEKL. The CDR3 spans 16 residues. The CDR3 DNA follows: TGCGCCAGCAGAGCCGGGACTAGCGGGGGAATGGAGACCCAGTACTTC. Encoded protein: CASRAGTSGGMETQYF.

Concerning this clonotype itself: One base away lies a much larger clone, so this may be a sequencing read error. This chain connects TRBV7-9 to TRBJ2-6; D is uncertain. Germline CDR1 SEHNR, CDR2 FQNEAQ (reference sequence). The CDR3 covers 14 residues. The CDR3 region has the DNA TGTGCCAGCACCATACGCTCTTGGGCCAACGTCCTGACTTTC. This gives the protein CASTIRSWANVLTF.

This clonotype was observed a handful of times. The rearrangement joins TRBV6-5 to TRBJ2-7; D could derive from TRBD1 or TRBD2 (5 bases each). V shed 6 bases and J shed 2 bases, with 17 bases lying between them. The germline V gene has CDR1 MNHEY and CDR2 SVGAGI. The CDR3 consists of 15 residues. CDR3 bases: TGTGCCAGCAGCCCAAGGTTAGAGGGGACCTACGAGCAGTACTTC. It encodes CASSPRLEGTYEQYF.

This clonotype was picked up a small number of times. CDR3 coding DNA: TGTGCCAGCAGTTTAATCGATTCGGGTCAGGGACTTAAGTACTTC. Protein product: CASSLIDSGQGLKYF. This rearrangement joins TRBV28 to TRBJ2-7; D possibly corresponds to TRBD2 (6 bases). V gave up 2 bases and J gave up 11 bases, with 22 bases separating them. CDR1 MDHEN and CDR2 SYDVKM come from the germline V gene. This CDR3 has 15 residues.

The J gene is TRBJ2-4, the V gene TRBV5-4; TRBD1 matches 9 bases. Germline CDR1 SGHNT, CDR2 YYREEE (reference sequence). CDR3 length: 13 residues. V lost 4 bases and J lost 8; bases outside the gene matches: 4. The CDR3 sequence: CASSRTGVDIQYF. The CDR3 DNA sequence: TGTGCCAGCAGCCGGACAGGGGTGGACATTCAGTACTTC.

V usage is TRBV5-1 and J usage is TRBJ2-5; TRBD1 is a possible D gene (6 bases). This CDR3 contains 11 residues. Germline-derived CDR1 and CDR2 are SGHRS and YFSETQ. Trimming removed 3 bases at V and 11 bases at J, with 11 bases between. CDR3: CASSWGQEQYF. The CDR3 nucleotides read TGCGCCAGCAGCTGGGGACAAGAGCAGTACTTC.

The chain joins TRBV9 to TRBJ2-1; 9 positions match TRBD2. The V segment lost 0 bases and the J segment 9 bases; nucleotides outside the gene matches: 7. Germline-derived CDR1 and CDR2 are SGDLS and YYNGEE. The CDR3 has 15 amino acids. In DNA form, the CDR3 reads TGTGCCAGCAGCGTAGTGGCGGGAGGGCCGGGTGAGCAGTTCTTC. This gives the protein CASSVVAGGPGEQFF.

On this clonotype: It may be a read error: a sequence one base away is much more abundant. This chain joins TRBV3-1 and TRBJ1-6; 10 bases line up with TRBD1. Germline V lookup: CDR1 LGHDT, CDR2 YNNKEL (reference sequence). Losses at the gene ends were 3 bases for V and 11 bases for J; bases not matched to a gene: 4. CDR3 length equals 14 residues. The CDR3 region has the DNA TGTGCCAGCAGCCAGGGACAGGGGAGGACACCCCTCCACTTT. This encodes CASSQGQGRTPLHF.